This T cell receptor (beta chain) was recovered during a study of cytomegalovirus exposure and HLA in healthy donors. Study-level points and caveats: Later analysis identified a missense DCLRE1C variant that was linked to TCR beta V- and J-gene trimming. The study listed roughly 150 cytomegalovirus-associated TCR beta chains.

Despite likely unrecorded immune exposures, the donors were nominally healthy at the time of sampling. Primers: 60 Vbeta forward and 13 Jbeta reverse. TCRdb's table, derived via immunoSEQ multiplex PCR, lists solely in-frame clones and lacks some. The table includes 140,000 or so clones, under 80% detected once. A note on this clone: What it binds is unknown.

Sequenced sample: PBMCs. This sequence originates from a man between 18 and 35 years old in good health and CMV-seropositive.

CDR3 bases: TGTGCCAGCACCCCATCCCTGACAGCTCCTGGTTTGCCGGTTTCACCCCTCCACTTT. Translated, it gives CASTPSLTAPGLPVSPLHF. This chain uses TRBV27 with TRBJ1-6; D is perhaps TRBD1 (5 bases). Deletions cut 7 bases from V and 9 bases from J, with 31 bases between. The germline gives CDR1 MNHEY, CDR2 SMNVEV (reference sequence). The CDR3 covers 19 residues.